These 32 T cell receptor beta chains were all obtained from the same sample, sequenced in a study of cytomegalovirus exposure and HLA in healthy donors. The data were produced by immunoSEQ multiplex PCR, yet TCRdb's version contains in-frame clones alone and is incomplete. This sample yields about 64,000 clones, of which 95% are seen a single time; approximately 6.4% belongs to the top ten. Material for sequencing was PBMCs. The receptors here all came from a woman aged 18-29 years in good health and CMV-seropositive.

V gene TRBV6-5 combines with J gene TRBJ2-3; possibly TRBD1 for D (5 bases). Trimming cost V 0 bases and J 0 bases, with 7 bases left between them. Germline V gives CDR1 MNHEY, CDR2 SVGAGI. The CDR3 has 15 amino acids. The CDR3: CASSYSWGSTDTQYF. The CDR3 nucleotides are TGTGCCAGCAGTTACTCCTGGGGCAGCACAGATACGCAGTATTTT.

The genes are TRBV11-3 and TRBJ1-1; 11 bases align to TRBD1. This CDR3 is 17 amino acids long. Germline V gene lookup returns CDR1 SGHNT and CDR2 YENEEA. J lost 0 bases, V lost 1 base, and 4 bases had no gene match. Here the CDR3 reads CASSLAGQGVVNTEAFF. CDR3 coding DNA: TGTGCCAGCAGCTTAGCGGGACAGGGGGTCGTGAACACTGAAGCTTTCTTT.

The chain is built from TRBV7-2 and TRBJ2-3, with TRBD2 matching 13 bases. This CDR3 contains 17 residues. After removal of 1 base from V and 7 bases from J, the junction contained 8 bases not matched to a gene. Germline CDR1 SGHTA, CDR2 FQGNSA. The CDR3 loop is CASSLEVGLAGLYTQYF. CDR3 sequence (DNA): TGTGCCAGCAGCTTAGAGGTGGGACTAGCGGGACTATATACGCAGTATTTT.

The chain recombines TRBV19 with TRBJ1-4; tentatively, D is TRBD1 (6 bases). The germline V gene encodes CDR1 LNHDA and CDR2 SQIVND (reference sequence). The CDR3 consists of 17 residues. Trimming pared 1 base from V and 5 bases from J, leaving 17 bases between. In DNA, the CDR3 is TGTGCCAGTAGTATAGGGGCCACGGCGGGGGCAAATGAAAAACTGTTTTTT. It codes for CASSIGATAGANEKLFF.

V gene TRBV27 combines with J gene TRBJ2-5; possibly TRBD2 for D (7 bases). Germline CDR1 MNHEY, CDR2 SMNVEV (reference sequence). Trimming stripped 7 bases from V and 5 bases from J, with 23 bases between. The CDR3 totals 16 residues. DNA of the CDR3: TGTGCCAGCAAAGGGGGGACTATAACCCTAGGGGAGACCCAGTACTTC. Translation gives CASKGGTITLGETQYF.

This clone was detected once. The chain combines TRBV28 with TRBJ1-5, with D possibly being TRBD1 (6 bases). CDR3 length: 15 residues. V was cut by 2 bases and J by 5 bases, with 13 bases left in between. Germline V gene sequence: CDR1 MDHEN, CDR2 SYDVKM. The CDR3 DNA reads TGTGCCAGCAGTTTAGCAGGGGTCATATATCAGCCCCAGCATTTT. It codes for CASSLAGVIYQPQHF.

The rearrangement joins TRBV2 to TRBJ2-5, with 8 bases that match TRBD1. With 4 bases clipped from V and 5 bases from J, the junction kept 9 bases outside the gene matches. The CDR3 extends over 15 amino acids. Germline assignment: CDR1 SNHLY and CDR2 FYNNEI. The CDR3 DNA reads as TGTGCCAGCAGTGGTCAGGGGGCAGGCGGGGAGACCCAGTACTTC. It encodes CASSGQGAGGETQYF. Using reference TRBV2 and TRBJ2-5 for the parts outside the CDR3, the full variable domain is EPEVTQTPSHQVTQMGQEVILRCVPISNHLYFYWYRQILGQKVEFLVSFYNNEISEKSEIFDDQFSVERPDGSNFTLKIRSTKLEDSAMYFCASSGQGAGGETQYFGPGTRLLVL.

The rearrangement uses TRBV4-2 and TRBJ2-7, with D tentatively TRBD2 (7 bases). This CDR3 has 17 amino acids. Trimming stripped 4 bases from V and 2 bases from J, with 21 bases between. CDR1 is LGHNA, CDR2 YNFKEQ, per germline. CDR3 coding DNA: TGTGCCAGCAGCCTGGGGGGGCCAGGGTGGGGAACCTACGAGCAGTACTTC. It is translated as CASSLGGPGWGTYEQYF.

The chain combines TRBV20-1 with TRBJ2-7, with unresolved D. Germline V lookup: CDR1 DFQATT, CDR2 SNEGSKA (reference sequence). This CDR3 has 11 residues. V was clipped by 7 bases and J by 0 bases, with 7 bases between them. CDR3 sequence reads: CSVQNSYEQYF. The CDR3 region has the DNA TGCAGTGTTCAGAACTCCTACGAGCAGTACTTC.

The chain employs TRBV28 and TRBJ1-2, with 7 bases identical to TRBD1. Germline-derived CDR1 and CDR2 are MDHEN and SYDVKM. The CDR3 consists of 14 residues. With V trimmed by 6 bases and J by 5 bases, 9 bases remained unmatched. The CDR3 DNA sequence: TGTGCCAGCAGCACGACAGGGAACCCTTATGGCTACACCTTC. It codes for CASSTTGNPYGYTF.

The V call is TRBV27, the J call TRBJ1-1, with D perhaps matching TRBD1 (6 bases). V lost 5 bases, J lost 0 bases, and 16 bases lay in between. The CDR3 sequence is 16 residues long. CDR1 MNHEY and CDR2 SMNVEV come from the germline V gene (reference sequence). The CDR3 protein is CASSRQADELNTEAFF. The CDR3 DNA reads TGTGCCAGCAGTAGACAGGCCGATGAGTTGAACACTGAAGCTTTCTTT.

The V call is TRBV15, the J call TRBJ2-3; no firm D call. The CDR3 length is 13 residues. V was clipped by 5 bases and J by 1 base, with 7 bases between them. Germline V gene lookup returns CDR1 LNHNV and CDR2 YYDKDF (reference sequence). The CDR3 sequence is CATSRVGTDTQYF. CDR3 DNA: TGTGCCACCAGCCGCGTGGGCACAGATACGCAGTATTTT.

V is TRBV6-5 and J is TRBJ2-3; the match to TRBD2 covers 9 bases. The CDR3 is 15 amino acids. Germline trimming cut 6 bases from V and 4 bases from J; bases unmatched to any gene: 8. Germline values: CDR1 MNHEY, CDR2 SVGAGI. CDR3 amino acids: CASRLSGGGPDTQYF. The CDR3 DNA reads TGTGCCAGCAGGCTTAGCGGGGGAGGACCAGATACGCAGTATTTT.

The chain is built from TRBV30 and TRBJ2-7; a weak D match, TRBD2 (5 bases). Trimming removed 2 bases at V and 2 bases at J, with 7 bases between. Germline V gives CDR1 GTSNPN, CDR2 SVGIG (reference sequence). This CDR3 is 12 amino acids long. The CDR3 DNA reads TGTGCCTGGAGTAGCGGCACCTACGAGCAGTACTTC. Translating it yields CAWSSGTYEQYF.

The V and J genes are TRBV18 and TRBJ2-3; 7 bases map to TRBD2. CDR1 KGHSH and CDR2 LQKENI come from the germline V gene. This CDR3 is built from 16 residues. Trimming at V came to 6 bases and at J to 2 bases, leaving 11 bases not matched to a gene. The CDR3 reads CASSPQRGPLTDTQYF. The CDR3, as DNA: TGTGCCAGCTCCCCTCAGCGGGGACCCCTCACAGATACGCAGTATTTT.

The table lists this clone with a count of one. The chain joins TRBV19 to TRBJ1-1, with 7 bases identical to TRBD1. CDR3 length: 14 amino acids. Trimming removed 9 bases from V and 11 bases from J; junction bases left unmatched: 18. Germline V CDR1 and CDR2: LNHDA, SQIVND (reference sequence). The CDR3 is CASTTSGQGVGAFF. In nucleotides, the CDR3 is TGTGCCAGCACTACTTCGGGGCAGGGGGTTGGGGCTTTCTTT.

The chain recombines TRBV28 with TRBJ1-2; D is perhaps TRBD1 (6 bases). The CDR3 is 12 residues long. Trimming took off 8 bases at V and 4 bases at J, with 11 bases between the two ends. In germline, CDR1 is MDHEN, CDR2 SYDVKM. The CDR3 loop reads CASLQGAYGYTF. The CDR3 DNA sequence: TGTGCCAGCCTACAGGGTGCCTATGGCTACACCTTC.

DNA for the CDR3: TGTGCCAGCAGCTTCCTCGAGGGTTCGTCTGCCTACACCTTC. Translated, it gives CASSFLEGSSAYTF. The chain carries TRBV11-2 and TRBJ1-2; D gene ambiguous. Germline CDR1 is SGHAT and CDR2 is FQNNGV. V lost 3 bases to trimming and J lost 10 bases, with 18 bases between them. The CDR3 is made up of 14 amino acids.

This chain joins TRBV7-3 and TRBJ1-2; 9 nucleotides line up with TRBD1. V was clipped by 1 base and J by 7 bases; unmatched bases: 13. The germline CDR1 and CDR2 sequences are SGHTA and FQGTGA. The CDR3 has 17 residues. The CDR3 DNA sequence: TGTGCCAGCAGCTTAAGCCCCGGGACAGGGACGCCGGCTGGCTACACCTTC. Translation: CASSLSPGTGTPAGYTF.

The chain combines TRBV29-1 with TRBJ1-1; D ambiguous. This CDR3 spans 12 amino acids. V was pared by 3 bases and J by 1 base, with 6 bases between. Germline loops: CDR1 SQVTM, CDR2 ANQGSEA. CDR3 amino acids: CSVERENTEAFF. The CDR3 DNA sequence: TGCAGCGTTGAGAGGGAGAACACTGAAGCTTTCTTT. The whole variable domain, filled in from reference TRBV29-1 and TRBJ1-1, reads SAVISQKPSRDICQRGTSLTIQCQVDSQVTMMFWYRQQPGQSLTLIATANQGSEATYESGFVIDKFPISRPNLTFSTLTVSNMSPEDSSIYLCSVERENTEAFFGQGTRLTVV.

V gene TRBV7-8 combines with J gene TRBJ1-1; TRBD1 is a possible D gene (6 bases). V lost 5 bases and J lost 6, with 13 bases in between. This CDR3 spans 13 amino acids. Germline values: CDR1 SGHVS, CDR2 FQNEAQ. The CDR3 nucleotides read TGTGCCAGCAGCGGGGGCGGGGGCGCTGAAGCTTTCTTT. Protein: CASSGGGGAEAFF.

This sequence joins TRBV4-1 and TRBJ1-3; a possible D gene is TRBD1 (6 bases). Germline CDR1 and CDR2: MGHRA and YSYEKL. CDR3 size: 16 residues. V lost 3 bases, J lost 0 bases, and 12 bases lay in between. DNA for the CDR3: TGCGCCAGCAGCCAGACACAGGGATACTCTGGAAACACCATATATTTT. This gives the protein CASSQTQGYSGNTIYF.

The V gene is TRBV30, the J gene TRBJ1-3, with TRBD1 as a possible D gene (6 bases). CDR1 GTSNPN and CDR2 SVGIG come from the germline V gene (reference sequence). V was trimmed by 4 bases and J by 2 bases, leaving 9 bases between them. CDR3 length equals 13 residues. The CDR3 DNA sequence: TGTGCCTGGACTAGGGGGACTGGAAACACCATATATTTT. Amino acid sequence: CAWTRGTGNTIYF.

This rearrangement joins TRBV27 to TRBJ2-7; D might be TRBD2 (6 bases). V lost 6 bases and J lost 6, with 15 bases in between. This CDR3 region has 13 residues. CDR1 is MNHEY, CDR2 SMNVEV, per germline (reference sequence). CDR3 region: CASSLGGSREQYF. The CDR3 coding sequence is TGTGCCAGCAGCCTCGGAGGGTCTCGCGAGCAGTACTTC.

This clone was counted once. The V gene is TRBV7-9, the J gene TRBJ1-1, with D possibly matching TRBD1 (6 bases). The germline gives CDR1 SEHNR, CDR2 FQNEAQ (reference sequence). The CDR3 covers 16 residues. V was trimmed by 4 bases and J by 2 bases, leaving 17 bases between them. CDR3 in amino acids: CASSSSDSHENTEAFF. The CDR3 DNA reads TGTGCCAGCAGCTCATCGGACAGTCATGAAAACACTGAAGCTTTCTTT. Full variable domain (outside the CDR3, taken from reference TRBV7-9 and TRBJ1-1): DTGVSQNPRHKITKRGQNVTFRCDPISEHNRLYWYRQTLGQGPEFLTYFQNEAQLEKSRLLSDRFSAERPKGSFSTLEIQRTEQGDSAMYLCASSSSDSHENTEAFFGQGTRLTVV.

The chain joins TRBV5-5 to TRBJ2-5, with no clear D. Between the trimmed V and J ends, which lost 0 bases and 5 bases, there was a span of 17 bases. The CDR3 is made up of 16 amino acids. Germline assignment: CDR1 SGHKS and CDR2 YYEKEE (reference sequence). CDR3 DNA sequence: TGTGCCAGCAGCTTGGAAGAGACTTTCGGAATGGAGACCCAGTACTTC. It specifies CASSLEETFGMETQYF.

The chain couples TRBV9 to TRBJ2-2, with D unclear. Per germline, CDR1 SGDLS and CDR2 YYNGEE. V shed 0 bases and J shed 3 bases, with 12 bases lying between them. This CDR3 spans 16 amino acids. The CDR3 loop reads CASSVGGTAYTGELFF. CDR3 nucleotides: TGTGCCAGCAGCGTAGGTGGTACCGCGTACACCGGGGAGCTGTTTTTT.

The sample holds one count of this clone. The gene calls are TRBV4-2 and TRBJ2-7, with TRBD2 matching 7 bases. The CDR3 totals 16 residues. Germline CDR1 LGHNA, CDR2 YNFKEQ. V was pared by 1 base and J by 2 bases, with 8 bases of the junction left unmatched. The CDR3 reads CASSQVGAGTAYEQYF. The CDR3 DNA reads TGTGCCAGCAGCCAAGTGGGAGCGGGGACGGCCTACGAGCAGTACTTC.

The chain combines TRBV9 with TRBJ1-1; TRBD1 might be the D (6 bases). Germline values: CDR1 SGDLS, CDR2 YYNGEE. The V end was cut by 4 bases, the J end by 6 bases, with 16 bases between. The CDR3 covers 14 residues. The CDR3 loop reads CASSPPKAGAEAFF. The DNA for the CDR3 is TGTGCCAGCAGCCCCCCCAAGGCAGGGGCTGAAGCTTTCTTT.

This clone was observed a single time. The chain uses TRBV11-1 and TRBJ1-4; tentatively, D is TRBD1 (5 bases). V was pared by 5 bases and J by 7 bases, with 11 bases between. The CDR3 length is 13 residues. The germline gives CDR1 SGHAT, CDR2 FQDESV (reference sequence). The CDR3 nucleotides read TGTGCCAGCAGCCCAGGGCCTCGTGAAAAACTGTTTTTT. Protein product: CASSPGPREKLFF.

CDR3 residues: CASSQPIKGTRGLGQYF. In nucleotides, the CDR3 is TGCGCCAGCAGCCAACCGATAAAGGGGACTAGGGGGCTAGGGCAGTACTTC. This rearrangement joins TRBV4-1 to TRBJ2-7, with D tentatively TRBD2 (8 bases). Trimming removed 2 bases at V and 9 bases at J, with 26 bases between. This CDR3 contains 17 residues. The V gene's germline CDR1 is MGHRA and CDR2 YSYEKL.

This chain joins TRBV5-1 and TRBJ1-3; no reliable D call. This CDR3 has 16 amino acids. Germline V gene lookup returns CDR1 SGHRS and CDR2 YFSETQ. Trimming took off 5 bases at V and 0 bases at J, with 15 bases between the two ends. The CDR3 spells CASRERSGSSGNTIYF. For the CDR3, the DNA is TGCGCCAGCAGAGAAAGGTCGGGGAGCTCTGGAAACACCATATATTTT.